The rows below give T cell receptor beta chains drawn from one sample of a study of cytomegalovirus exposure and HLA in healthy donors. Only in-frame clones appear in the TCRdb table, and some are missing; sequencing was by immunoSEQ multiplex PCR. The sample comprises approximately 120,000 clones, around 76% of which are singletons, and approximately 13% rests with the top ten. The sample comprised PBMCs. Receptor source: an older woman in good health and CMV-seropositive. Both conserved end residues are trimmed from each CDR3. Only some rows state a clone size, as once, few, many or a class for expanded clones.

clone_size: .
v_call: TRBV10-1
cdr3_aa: ASSGKTRYNEQF

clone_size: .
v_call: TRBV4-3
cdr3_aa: ASSQDMSRGYEQY

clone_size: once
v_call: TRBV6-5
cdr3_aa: ASRAVNYGYT

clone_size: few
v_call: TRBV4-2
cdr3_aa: ASSQDGGGAPDEQF

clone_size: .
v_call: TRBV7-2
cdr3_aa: ASSLAGGGSNSPLH

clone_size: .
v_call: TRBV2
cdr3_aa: ASSGEGAKETQY

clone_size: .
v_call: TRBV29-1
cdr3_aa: SVRGQGGSAGELF

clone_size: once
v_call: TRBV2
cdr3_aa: ASSKGGWAEAF

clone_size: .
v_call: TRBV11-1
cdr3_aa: ASSPGQGDSYEQY

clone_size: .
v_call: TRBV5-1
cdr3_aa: ASSLGQGNNEQF

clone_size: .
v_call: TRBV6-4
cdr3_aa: ASSDDSSRRQF

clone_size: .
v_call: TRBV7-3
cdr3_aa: ASSALGGINEQF

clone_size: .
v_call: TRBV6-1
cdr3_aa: ASRLDTDTQY

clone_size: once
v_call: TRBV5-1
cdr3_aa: ASSEGSSNQPQH

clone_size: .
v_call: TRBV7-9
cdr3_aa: ASSFLAGAAYEQY

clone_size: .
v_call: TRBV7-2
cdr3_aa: ASTPWGRNTGELF

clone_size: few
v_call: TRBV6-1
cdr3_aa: ASSENFGGGGTDTQY

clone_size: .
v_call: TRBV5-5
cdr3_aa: ASSHGQGARVVWF

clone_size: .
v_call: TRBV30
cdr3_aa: ALTRESGNTIY

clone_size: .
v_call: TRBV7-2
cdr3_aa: ASSATSGGGTEQY

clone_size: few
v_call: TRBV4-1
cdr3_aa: ASSLRTGRTGEQY

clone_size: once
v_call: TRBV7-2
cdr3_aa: ASSLLGRAEQY

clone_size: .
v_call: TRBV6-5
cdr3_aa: ASSRDVGQGTEQY

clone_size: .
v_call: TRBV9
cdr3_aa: ASSPQTGTQETQY

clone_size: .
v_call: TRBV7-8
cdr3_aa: ASSLKRAGGAGYT

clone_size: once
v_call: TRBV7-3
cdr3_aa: ASSPGGEYTEAF

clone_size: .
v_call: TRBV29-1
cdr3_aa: SVAGTGGGISSGANVLT

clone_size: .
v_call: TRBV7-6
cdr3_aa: ASSPQGGGTSYEQY

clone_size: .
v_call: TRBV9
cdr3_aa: ASSVEGRDSNEQF

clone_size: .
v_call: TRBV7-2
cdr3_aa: ASNIGGNQPQH

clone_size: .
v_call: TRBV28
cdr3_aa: ASSLSREGINYGYT

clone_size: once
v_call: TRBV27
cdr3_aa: ASSFQGSPRGYT

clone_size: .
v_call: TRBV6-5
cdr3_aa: ASSYSDRTEAF

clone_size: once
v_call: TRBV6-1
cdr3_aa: ASSDRPSGGAPYNEQF

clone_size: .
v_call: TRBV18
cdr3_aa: ASSPTNMNTEAF

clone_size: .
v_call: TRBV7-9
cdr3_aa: ASSGPSGQGAQPQH

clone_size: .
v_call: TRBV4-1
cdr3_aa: ASSQALLRGRDSPLH